These 32 T cell receptor beta chains were sequenced from one sample in a study of blood T cell repertoires in COVID-19. Clones were read by immunoSEQ multiplex PCR, and TCRdb kept only the in-frame ones, dropping some. The data show tens of thousands of clones, with about 77% seen just once and about a fifth held by the top ten. Sequenced sample: peripheral blood. These receptors came from a man older than 75 with active or convalescent COVID-19.

The chain uses TRBV4-1 and TRBJ1-1; the D gene is possibly TRBD1 (5 bases). The CDR3 is 20 amino acids. CDR1 is MGHRA, CDR2 YSYEKL, per germline. Trimming stripped 0 bases from V and 1 base from J, with 24 bases between. The CDR3 here is CASSQDLTDSGRPRNTEAFF. The CDR3 DNA sequence: TGCGCCAGCAGCCAAGATCTGACTGACTCAGGGCGACCAAGGAACACTGAAGCTTTCTTT.

The J gene is TRBJ2-1, the V gene TRBV7-2; TRBD2 aligns across 15 bases. Per germline, CDR1 SGHTA and CDR2 FQGNSA. The CDR3 totals 15 residues. J was trimmed by 15 bases and V by 4 bases; bases with no gene match: 10. CDR3 region: CASSSTGTSGGRGFF. The CDR3 DNA reads as TGTGCCAGCAGCTCCACCGGGACTAGCGGGGGGCGGGGGTTCTTC. Combining the CDR3 with reference TRBV7-2 and TRBJ2-1 gives the whole variable domain GAGVSQSPSNKVTEKGKDVELRCDPISGHTALYWYRQSLGQGLEFLIYFQGNSAPDKSGLPSDRFSAERTGGSVSTLTIQRTQQEDSAVYLCASSSTGTSGGRGFFGPGTRLTVL.

The chain is built from TRBV12-3 or TRBV12-4 and TRBJ2-5; 8 bases align to TRBD1. CDR3 length equals 13 residues. V gave up 6 bases and J gave up 9 bases; unmatched junction bases: 9. Here the CDR3 reads CASSWTGSTSQYF. CDR3 DNA sequence: TGTGCCAGCAGCTGGACAGGGTCTACGTCCCAGTACTTC.

The J gene is TRBJ1-3, the V gene TRBV5-5; 7 bases line up with TRBD1. This CDR3 is 13 amino acids long. V shed 8 bases and J 0 bases; nucleotides not matched to a gene: 2. Germline values: CDR1 SGHKS, CDR2 YYEKEE (reference sequence). The CDR3 protein is CASHRGSGNTIYF. CDR3 sequence (DNA): TGTGCCAGTCACAGGGGCTCTGGAAACACCATATATTTT.

CDR3 sequence reads: CASSPQENYGYTF. DNA of the CDR3: TGTGCCAGCAGCCCTCAGGAAAACTATGGCTACACCTTC. The chain carries TRBV7-2 and TRBJ1-2, with no clear D. CDR1 is SGHTA and CDR2 is FQGNSA in the germline V gene. This CDR3 region has 13 residues. Trimming removed 5 bases from V and 2 bases from J, with 9 bases in between.

This rearrangement joins TRBV9 to TRBJ2-7; a possible D gene is TRBD1 (6 bases). V shed 4 bases and J shed 2 bases, with 16 bases lying between them. CDR1 SGDLS and CDR2 YYNGEE come from the germline V gene. The length of the CDR3 is 15 residues. The CDR3 protein is CASSTDSGQTYEQYF. CDR3 sequence (DNA): TGTGCCAGCAGCACTGACTCAGGACAGACCTACGAGCAGTACTTC.

This chain joins TRBV5-5 and TRBJ2-5; tentatively, D is TRBD2 (5 bases). Trimming took off 2 bases at V and 1 base at J, with 9 bases between the two ends. CDR3 length: 14 residues. CDR1 is SGHKS, CDR2 YYEKEE, per germline (reference sequence). CDR3 residues: CASSFLRVQETQYF. The CDR3 coding sequence is TGTGCCAGCAGCTTTCTGAGGGTCCAAGAGACCCAGTACTTC.

The rearrangement uses TRBV24-1 and TRBJ2-3, with 9 bases that match TRBD2. J lost 3 bases, V lost 7 bases, and 10 bases had no gene match. Germline CDR1 is KGHDR and CDR2 is SFDVKD. The length of the CDR3 is 16 residues. The CDR3 DNA is TGTGCCACCAGAGGCAGGGTAGCGGGAGTGACAGATACGCAGTATTTT. Protein sequence: CATRGRVAGVTDTQYF.

The chain employs TRBV2 and TRBJ1-5, with D hard to call. Trimming took off 0 bases at V and 7 bases at J, with 7 bases between the two ends. This CDR3 spans 13 amino acids. CDR1 SNHLY and CDR2 FYNNEI come from the germline V gene. CDR3 DNA sequence: TGTGCCAGCAGTGAAGCGCTTCTACAGCCCCAGCATTTT. Protein product: CASSEALLQPQHF.

This chain uses TRBV7-8 with TRBJ2-1; 10 nucleotides agree with TRBD2. The CDR3 extends over 15 amino acids. The germline CDR1 and CDR2 sequences are SGHVS and FQNEAQ. The ends lost 0 bases at V and 9 bases at J; junction bases unmatched: 5. Here the CDR3 reads CASSLALAGTPEQFF. As DNA, the CDR3 is TGTGCCAGCAGCTTAGCACTAGCGGGGACCCCTGAGCAGTTCTTC.

The CDR3: CASSERDEQFF. CDR3 bases: TGCGCCAGCAGTGAGCGGGATGAGCAGTTCTTC. The V gene is TRBV10-1, the J gene TRBJ2-1; D not resolved. The germline CDR1 and CDR2 sequences are WNHNN and SYGVQD (reference sequence). This CDR3 has 11 amino acids. V was shortened by 2 bases and J by 8 bases, with 4 bases between the two germline ends.

DNA of the CDR3: TGTGCCAGCAGCTTGGTAGCGGGAGGGCTCCACGAGCAGTACTTC. Amino acids: CASSLVAGGLHEQYF. The chain carries TRBV5-4 and TRBJ2-7, with 11 bases identical to TRBD2. This CDR3 is built from 15 residues. Germline V CDR1 and CDR2: SGHNT, YYREEE (reference sequence). V was pared by 0 bases and J by 5 bases, with 4 bases of the junction left unmatched.

This sequence joins TRBV19 and TRBJ2-2, with 8 bases aligning to TRBD2. There are 20 residues in the CDR3. Germline CDR1 reads LNHDA; CDR2 reads SQIVND (reference sequence). V trimming: 3 bases; J trimming: 0 bases; junction bases outside the gene matches: 15. CDR3 nucleotides: TGTGCCAGTAGTATGGTTGGTTATGGAGCGGGGGCTACGAACACCGGGGAGCTGTTTTTT. Its translation: CASSMVGYGAGATNTGELFF.

The chain links TRBV2 to TRBJ2-3, with D hard to call. CDR1 SNHLY and CDR2 FYNNEI come from the germline V gene. Trimming took off 6 bases at V and 3 bases at J, with 13 bases between the two ends. The CDR3 consists of 14 residues. CDR3 in amino acids: CASRLRQSTDTQYF. The CDR3 DNA follows: TGTGCCAGCAGACTACGGCAGAGTACAGATACGCAGTATTTT.

The chain carries TRBV12-3 or TRBV12-4 and TRBJ2-5; 8 positions agree with TRBD1. V shed 3 bases and J 10 bases; nucleotides not matched to a gene: 7. The CDR3 covers 13 residues. CDR3 nucleotides: TGTGCCAGCAGTTTTCTGGCAGGGGGCTACCAGTACTTC. Amino acid sequence: CASSFLAGGYQYF.

The V and J genes are TRBV10-1 and TRBJ2-2, with 9 bases that match TRBD2. CDR3 length: 15 amino acids. V shed 3 bases, J shed 1 base, and the junction held 0 bases outside the gene matches. Germline V gene lookup returns CDR1 WNHNN and CDR2 SYGVQD (reference sequence). CDR3 nucleotides: TGCGCCAGCAGTGATAGCGGGGGGAACACCGGGGAGCTGTTTTTT. It encodes CASSDSGGNTGELFF.

This chain connects TRBV27 to TRBJ1-6; the D gene is possibly TRBD1 (6 bases). The V and J ends lost 4 bases and 4 bases respectively, with 14 bases between them. The CDR3 covers 16 residues. Germline loops: CDR1 MNHEY, CDR2 SMNVEV (reference sequence). CDR3 sequence: CASSSTGKVYNSPLHF. The CDR3 DNA sequence: TGTGCCAGCAGTTCTACAGGGAAAGTATATAATTCACCCCTCCACTTT.

The rearrangement uses TRBV9 and TRBJ2-7; 9 bases agree with TRBD2. Trimming removed 0 bases from V and 0 bases from J; junction bases left unmatched: 4. This CDR3 has 16 amino acids. Germline loops: CDR1 SGDLS, CDR2 YYNGEE. The CDR3: CASSVGGSGSSYEQYF. The CDR3 nucleotides read TGTGCCAGCAGCGTAGGGGGTAGCGGGAGCTCCTACGAGCAGTACTTC.

The rearrangement uses TRBV18 and TRBJ2-1; no reliable D call. CDR3 length: 15 residues. Between the trimmed V and J ends, which lost 0 bases and 5 bases, there was a span of 11 bases. Germline V gene lookup returns CDR1 KGHSH and CDR2 LQKENI. CDR3 DNA: TGTGCCAGCTCACCACCTTCGAGCACGAACAATGAGCAGTTCTTC. Its protein product is CASSPPSSTNNEQFF.

The chain recombines TRBV19 with TRBJ1-1; TRBD1 matches at 9 bases. CDR1 is LNHDA, CDR2 SQIVND, per germline (reference sequence). The trim removed 10 bases at V and 1 base at J, leaving 4 bases unmatched. CDR3 length: 13 residues. The CDR3 bases are TGTGCCACTGGGGACAGGGCGAACACTGAAGCTTTCTTT. This sequence encodes CATGDRANTEAFF.

The rearrangement uses TRBV6-6 and TRBJ2-7; TRBD1 might be the D (6 bases). From germline, CDR1 is MNHNY and CDR2 SVGAGI (reference sequence). There are 14 residues in the CDR3. V was cut by 2 bases and J by 0 bases, with 8 bases left in between. CDR3 DNA: TGTGCCAGCAGTTACGGACAGCCCTCCTACGAGCAGTACTTC. Translated, it gives CASSYGQPSYEQYF.

The chain links TRBV10-1 to TRBJ2-1, with TRBD2 matching over 9 bases. In germline, CDR1 is WNHNN, CDR2 SYGVQD (reference sequence). The V gene end was trimmed by 5 bases and the J gene end by 4 bases; junction bases not matched to a gene: 6. This CDR3 comprises 15 residues. This CDR3 is CASSLSTSGYNEQFF. The CDR3 DNA reads as TGCGCCAGCAGTCTGTCGACTAGCGGTTACAATGAGCAGTTCTTC.

The chain joins TRBV2 to TRBJ1-5; D uncertain. CDR3 size: 14 residues. Germline values: CDR1 SNHLY, CDR2 FYNNEI. V was cut by 4 bases and J by 4 bases, with 11 bases left in between. The CDR3 protein is CASSGITVNQPQHF. CDR3 DNA: TGTGCCAGCAGTGGTATAACAGTAAATCAGCCCCAGCATTTT.

The CDR3 region is CASSEGLGSSYEQYF. CDR3 in DNA: TGTGCCAGCAGTGAAGGCCTCGGGAGCTCCTACGAGCAGTACTTC. V and J are TRBV2 and TRBJ2-7; D may be TRBD2 (6 bases). Trimming took 1 base from V and 0 from J, leaving 10 bases between them. This CDR3 spans 15 amino acids. Germline V gives CDR1 SNHLY, CDR2 FYNNEI.

The gene calls are TRBV19 and TRBJ2-1, with TRBD1 as a possible D gene (5 bases). The CDR3 extends over 14 amino acids. V was shortened by 4 bases and J by 8 bases, with 15 bases between the two germline ends. Germline V gene lookup returns CDR1 LNHDA and CDR2 SQIVND (reference sequence). CDR3 nucleotide sequence: TGTGCCAGTAGTAAAAATCGCAGGGTCCATGAGCAGTTCTTC. Its protein is CASSKNRRVHEQFF.

In this sample, this clone turned up once. The chain combines TRBV27 with TRBJ2-4; D may be TRBD1 (6 bases). The germline gives CDR1 MNHEY, CDR2 SMNVEV (reference sequence). The CDR3 is 16 residues long. V was cut by 0 bases and J by 6 bases, with 15 bases left in between. Written as DNA, the CDR3 is TGTGCCAGCAGTTTATCAACCGGGACATCCATAAACATTCAGTACTTC. It is translated as CASSLSTGTSINIQYF.

This clone turned up a few times. The rearrangement uses TRBV9 and TRBJ1-1, with a tentative D call TRBD1 (6 bases). The V gene's germline CDR1 is SGDLS and CDR2 YYNGEE. V was trimmed by 3 bases and J by 3 bases, leaving 15 bases between them. The CDR3 contains 15 residues. CDR3 loop: CASSGDVGGDTEAFF. The CDR3 coding sequence is TGTGCCAGCAGCGGCGACGTAGGGGGGGACACTGAAGCTTTCTTT.

This CDR3 is CASSLGPEDYGYTF. The CDR3 DNA sequence: TGCGCCAGCAGCTTGGGCCCGGAGGACTATGGCTACACCTTC. The chain has TRBV5-1 and TRBJ1-2; no firm D call. The germline V and J ends were trimmed by 0 bases and 3 bases, with 9 bases remaining between them. The CDR3 runs to 14 residues. Germline values: CDR1 SGHRS, CDR2 YFSETQ.

By sample fraction, this clone is medium-sized. The rearrangement links TRBV6-2 or TRBV6-3 to TRBJ1-5; TRBD1 might be the D (6 bases). Germline V gives CDR1 MNHEY, CDR2 SVGEGT. The CDR3 extends over 18 amino acids. V dropped 4 bases and J dropped 1 base, with 20 bases sitting between them. The CDR3 protein is CASSFRQGGELSNQPQHF. DNA of the CDR3: TGTGCCAGCAGTTTCCGCCAAGGGGGAGAATTAAGCAATCAGCCCCAGCATTTT.

This chain uses TRBV6-2 or TRBV6-3 with TRBJ2-5, with D possibly being TRBD2 (5 bases). V gave up 2 bases and J gave up 5 bases, with 27 bases separating them. Germline assignment: CDR1 MNHEY and CDR2 SVGEGT. This CDR3 contains 19 residues. The CDR3 spells CASSYPNRLRILVGETQYF. The CDR3 DNA sequence: TGTGCCAGCAGTTACCCAAACCGTCTCCGGATACTAGTAGGGGAGACCCAGTACTTC.

This clone was picked up many times. The chain is built from TRBV11-2 and TRBJ1-1; D gene unclear. V was shortened by 5 bases and J by 0 bases, with 13 bases between the two germline ends. Germline V CDR1 and CDR2: SGHAT, FQNNGV. The CDR3 loop spans 15 amino acids. CDR3 DNA: TGTGCCAGCAGCCTTAACCAGGCTCTGAACACTGAAGCTTTCTTT. It encodes CASSLNQALNTEAFF.

The CDR3 DNA is TGCAGTGCTAGTGGGACAGGGGGCCAAGAGACCCAGTACTTC. The encoded protein is CSASGTGGQETQYF. V usage is TRBV20-1 and J usage is TRBJ2-5; 11 bases align to TRBD1. The junction had 1 base not matched to a gene; V was cut back by 3 bases and J by 1 base. The CDR3 loop spans 14 amino acids. CDR1 and CDR2 (germline): DFQATT, SNEGSKA (reference sequence).